Given below is one T cell receptor (beta chain) in context. This specimen comes from a study of immune cell composition in non-small cell lung cancer. Trimming took 1 base from V and 0 from J; bases not matched to a gene: 6. Germline-derived CDR1 and CDR2 are LNHNV and YYDKDF (reference sequence). The CDR3 extends over 18 amino acids. The repertoire was sequenced with immunoSEQ multiplex PCR; TCRdb's copy has only in-frame clones and lacks some. The data contain 15,000 or so clones, about 69% of them singletons. The genes are TRBV15 and TRBJ2-3; 11 nucleotides line up with TRBD2. The origin of this receptor is a human donor with non-small cell lung cancer. Sequenced input: lung tumor tissue. CDR3 DNA sequence: TGTGCCACCAGCAGAGGGCTAGCGGGGGGATACAGCACAGATACGCAGTATTTT. This sequence encodes CATSRGLAGGYSTDTQYF.